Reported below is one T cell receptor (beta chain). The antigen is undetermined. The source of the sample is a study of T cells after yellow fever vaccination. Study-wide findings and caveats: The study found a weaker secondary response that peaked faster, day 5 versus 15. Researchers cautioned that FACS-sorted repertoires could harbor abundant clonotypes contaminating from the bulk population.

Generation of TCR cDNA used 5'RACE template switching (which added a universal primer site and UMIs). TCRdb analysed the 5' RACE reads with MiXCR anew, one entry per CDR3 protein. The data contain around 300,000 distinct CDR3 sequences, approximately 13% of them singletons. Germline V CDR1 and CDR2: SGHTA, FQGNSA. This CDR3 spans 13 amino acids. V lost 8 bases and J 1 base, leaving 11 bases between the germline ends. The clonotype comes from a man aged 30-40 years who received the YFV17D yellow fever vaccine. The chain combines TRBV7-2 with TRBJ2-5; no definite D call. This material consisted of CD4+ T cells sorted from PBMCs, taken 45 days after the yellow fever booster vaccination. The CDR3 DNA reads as TGTGCCAGCGGCCGGCGAGCCCAAGAGACCCAGTACTTC. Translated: CASGRRAQETQYF.